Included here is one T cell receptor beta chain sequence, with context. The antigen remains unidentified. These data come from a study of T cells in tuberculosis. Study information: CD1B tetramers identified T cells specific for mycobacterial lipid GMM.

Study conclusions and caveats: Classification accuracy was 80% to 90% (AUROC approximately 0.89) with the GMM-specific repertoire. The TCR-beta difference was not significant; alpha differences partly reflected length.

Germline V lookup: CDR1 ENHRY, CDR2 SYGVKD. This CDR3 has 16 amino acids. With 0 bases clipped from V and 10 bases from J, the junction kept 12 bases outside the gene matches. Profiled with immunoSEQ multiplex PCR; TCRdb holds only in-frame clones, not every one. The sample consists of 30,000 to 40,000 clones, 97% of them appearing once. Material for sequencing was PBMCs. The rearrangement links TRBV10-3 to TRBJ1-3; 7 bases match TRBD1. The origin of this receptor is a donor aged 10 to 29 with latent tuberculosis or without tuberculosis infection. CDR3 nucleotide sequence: TGTGCCATCAGTGAGTCCCCGGGACAGTCCCTTAGGACCATATATTTT. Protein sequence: CAISESPGQSLRTIYF.